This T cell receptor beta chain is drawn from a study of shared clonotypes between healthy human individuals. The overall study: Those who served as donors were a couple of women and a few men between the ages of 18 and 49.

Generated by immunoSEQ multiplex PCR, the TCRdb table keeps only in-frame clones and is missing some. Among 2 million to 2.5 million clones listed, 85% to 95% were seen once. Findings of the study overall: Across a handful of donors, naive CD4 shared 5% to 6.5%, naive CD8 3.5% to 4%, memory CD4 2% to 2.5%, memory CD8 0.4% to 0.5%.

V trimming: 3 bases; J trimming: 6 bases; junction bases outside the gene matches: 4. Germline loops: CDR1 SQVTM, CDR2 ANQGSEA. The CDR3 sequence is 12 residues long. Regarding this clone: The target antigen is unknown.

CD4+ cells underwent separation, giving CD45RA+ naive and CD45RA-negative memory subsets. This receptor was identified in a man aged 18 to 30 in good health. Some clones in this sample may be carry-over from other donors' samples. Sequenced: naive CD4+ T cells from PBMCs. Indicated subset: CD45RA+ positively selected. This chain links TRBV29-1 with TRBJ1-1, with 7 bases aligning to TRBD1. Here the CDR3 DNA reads TGCAGCGTTGATGAGGGGGCCGCTGAAGCTTTCTTT. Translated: CSVDEGAAEAFF.